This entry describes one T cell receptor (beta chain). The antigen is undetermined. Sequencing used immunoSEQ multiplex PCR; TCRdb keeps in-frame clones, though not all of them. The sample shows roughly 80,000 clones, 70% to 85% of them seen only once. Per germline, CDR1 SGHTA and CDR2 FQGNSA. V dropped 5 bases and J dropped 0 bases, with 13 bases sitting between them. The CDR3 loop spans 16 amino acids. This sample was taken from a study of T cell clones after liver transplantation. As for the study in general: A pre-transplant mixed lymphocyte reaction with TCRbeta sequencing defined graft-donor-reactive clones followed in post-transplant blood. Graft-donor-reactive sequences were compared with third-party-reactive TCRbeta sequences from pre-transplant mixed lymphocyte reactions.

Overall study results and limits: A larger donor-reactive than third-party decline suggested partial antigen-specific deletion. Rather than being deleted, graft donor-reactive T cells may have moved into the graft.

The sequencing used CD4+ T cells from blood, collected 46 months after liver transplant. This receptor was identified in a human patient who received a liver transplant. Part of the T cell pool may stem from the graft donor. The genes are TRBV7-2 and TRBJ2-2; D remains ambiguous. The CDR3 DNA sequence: TGTGCCAGCAGCCCGCGACTCGGGTCGAACACCGGGGAGCTGTTTTTT. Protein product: CASSPRLGSNTGELFF.